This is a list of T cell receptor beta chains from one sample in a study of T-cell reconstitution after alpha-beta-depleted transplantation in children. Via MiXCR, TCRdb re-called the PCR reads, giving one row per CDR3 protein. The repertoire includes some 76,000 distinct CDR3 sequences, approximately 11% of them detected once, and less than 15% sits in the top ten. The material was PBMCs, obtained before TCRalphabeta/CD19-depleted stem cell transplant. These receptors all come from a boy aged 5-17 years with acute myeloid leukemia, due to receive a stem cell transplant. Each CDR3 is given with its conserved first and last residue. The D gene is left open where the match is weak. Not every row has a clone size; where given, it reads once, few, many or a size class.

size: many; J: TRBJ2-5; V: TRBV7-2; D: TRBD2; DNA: TGTGCCAGCAGCTTATGGATCCTAGCGGGAGAAGAGACCCAGTACTTC; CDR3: CASSLWILAGEETQYF
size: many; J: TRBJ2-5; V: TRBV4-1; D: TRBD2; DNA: TGCGCCAGCAGCCAAGACGCTAGCGGGGCCCTCCAAGAGACCCAGTACTTC; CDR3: CASSQDASGALQETQYF
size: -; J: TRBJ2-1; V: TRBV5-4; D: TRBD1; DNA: TGTGCCAGCAGCTTGGGACAGGGGGAATGGAATGAGCAGTTCTTC; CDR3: CASSLGQGEWNEQFF
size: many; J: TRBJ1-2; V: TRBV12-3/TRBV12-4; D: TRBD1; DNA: TGTGCCAGCAGTTTAGCCCGGACAGGGGGAAGGTATGGCTACACCTTC; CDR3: CASSLARTGGRYGYTF
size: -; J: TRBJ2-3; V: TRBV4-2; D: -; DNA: TGTGCCAGCAGCCAAGTTACCAGCGTATTAGGAGATACGCAGTATTTT; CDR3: CASSQVTSVLGDTQYF
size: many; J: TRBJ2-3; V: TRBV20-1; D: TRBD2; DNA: TGCAGTGCTAGTAGCACTAGCGTAACTAGCACAGATACGCAGTATTTT; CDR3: CSASSTSVTSTDTQYF
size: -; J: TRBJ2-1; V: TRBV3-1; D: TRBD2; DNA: TGTGCCACCTGCCAGGAAATTCCGGGACTAGCAGGAGGTGAGCAGTTCTTC; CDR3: CATCQEIPGLAGGEQFF
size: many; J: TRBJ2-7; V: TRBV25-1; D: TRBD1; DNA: TGTGCCAGCAGTGGGAACAGGGGAAGGACCTACGAGCAGTACTTC; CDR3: CASSGNRGRTYEQYF
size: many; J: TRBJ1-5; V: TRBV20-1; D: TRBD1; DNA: TGCAGTGCTCCTCGGGACAGGTCTAATCAGCCCCAGCATTTT; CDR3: CSAPRDRSNQPQHF
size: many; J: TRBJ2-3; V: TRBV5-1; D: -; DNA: TGCGCCAGCAGCTCTCCCCGGGACACAGATACGCAGTATTTT; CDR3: CASSSPRDTDTQYF
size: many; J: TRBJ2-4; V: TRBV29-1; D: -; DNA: TGCAGCGGGAGTATTGAAAACATTCAGTACTTC; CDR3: CSGSIENIQYF
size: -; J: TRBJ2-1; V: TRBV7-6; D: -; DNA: TGTGCCAGCACCGAGGGGGGTTACAATGAGCAGTTCTTC; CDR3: CASTEGGYNEQFF
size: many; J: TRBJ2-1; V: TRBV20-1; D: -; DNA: TGCAGTGCTAGCCCCTTCTCCTACAATGAGCAGTTCTTC; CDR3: CSASPFSYNEQFF
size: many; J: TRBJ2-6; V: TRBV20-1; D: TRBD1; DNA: TGCAGTGCTAGAGCCCTGACAGGGATCCTGACTTTC; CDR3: CSARALTGILTF
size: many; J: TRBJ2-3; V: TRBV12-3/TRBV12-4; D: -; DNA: TGTGCCAGCAGTTCTAGCTTGCGAGATACGCAGTATTTT; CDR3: CASSSSLRDTQYF
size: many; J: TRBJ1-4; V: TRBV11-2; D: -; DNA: TGTGCCAGCAGCCCAAGTGGGTATGGTAGGGGCTTAAAGGAAAAACTGTTTTTT; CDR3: CASSPSGYGRGLKEKLFF
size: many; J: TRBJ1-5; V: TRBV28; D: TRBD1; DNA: TGTGCCAGCAGTTTACCATGGGACAGGGGGTATTATCAGCCCCAGCATTTT; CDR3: CASSLPWDRGYYQPQHF
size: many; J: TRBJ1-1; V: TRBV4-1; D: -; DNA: TGCGCCAGCAGCCCCCGATCCGGGGGGAACACTGAAGCTTTCTTT; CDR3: CASSPRSGGNTEAFF
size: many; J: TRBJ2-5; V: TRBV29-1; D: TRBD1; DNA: TGCAGCGTTCGGGCAGGGGGTTATCAAGAGACCCAGTACTTC; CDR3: CSVRAGGYQETQYF
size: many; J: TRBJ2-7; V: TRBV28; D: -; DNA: TGTGCCAGCAGTACCGCCTACGAGCAGTACTTC; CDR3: CASSTAYEQYF
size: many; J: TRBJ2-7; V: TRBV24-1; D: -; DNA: TGTGCCACCAGTGATGCAAAGCTAGGACCCCCCTACGAGCAGTACTTC; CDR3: CATSDAKLGPPYEQYF
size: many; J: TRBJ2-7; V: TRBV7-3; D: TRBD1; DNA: TGTGCCAGCAGTGAAACAGGGGACACCTACGAGCAGTACTTC; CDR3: CASSETGDTYEQYF
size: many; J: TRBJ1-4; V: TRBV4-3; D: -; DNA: TGCGCCAGCAGCCCCTCGTCAGGGCCTAATGAAAAACTGTTTTTT; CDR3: CASSPSSGPNEKLFF
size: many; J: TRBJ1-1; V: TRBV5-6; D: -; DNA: TGTGCCAGCAGCTTTGGTATGAACACTGAAGCTTTCTTT; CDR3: CASSFGMNTEAFF
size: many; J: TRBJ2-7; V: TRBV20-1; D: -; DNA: TGCAGTGCTAGAGATGGGCGGGGACGCTCCTACGAGCAGTACTTC; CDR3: CSARDGRGRSYEQYF
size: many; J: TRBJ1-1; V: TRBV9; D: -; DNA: TGTGCCAGCAGCGTAGGGGCCAACAACCTGAACACTGAAGCTTTCTTT; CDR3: CASSVGANNLNTEAFF
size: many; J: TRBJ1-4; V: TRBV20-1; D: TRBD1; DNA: TGCAGTGCTACTGGACAGGAGAATGAAAAACTGTTTTTT; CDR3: CSATGQENEKLFF
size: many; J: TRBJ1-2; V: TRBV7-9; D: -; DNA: TGTGCCAGCAGCCCAGCGGCTAACTATGGCTACACCTTC; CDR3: CASSPAANYGYTF
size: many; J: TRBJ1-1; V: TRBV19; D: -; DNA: TGTGCCAGTAGGCAGGGTTTATGGGACACTGAAGCTTTCTTT; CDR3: CASRQGLWDTEAFF
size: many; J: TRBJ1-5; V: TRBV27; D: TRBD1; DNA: TGTGCCAGCGGACAGGGCAATCAGCCCCAGCATTTT; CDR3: CASGQGNQPQHF
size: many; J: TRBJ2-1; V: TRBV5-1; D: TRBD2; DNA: TGCGCCAGCAGCCCCCGACTAGCGGGCAATGAGCAGTTCTTC; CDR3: CASSPRLAGNEQFF
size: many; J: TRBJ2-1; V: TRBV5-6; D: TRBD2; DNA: TGTGCCAGCAGCGGACTAGCGGGGGGGAATGAGCAGTTCTTC; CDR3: CASSGLAGGNEQFF
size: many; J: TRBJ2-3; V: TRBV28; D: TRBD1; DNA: TGTGCCAGCAGTTTTGTAGTTAGGGACAGGGTTTCGACAGATACGCAGTATTTT; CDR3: CASSFVVRDRVSTDTQYF
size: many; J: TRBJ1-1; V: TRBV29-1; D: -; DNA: TGCAGCGTTGAATGGGGATACGAAGCTTTCTTT; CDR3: CSVEWGYEAFF
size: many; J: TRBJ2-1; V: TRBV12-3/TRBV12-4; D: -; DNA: TGTGCCAGCGGGCAACCGGACTGGCATAGCAATGAGCAGTTCTTC; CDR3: CASGQPDWHSNEQFF
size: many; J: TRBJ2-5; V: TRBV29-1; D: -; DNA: TGCAGCGTTTTCACCGAGGGACAACTGGACTTC; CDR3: CSVFTEGQLDF
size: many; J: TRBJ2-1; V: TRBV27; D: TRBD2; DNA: TGTGCCAGCAGGATGACTAGCGGGAGGCTAGTTGGAAATGAGCAGTTCTTC; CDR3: CASRMTSGRLVGNEQFF
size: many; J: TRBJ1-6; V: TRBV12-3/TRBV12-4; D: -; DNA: TGTGCCAGCAAGGGAGGCTCCTATAATTCACCCCTCCACTTT; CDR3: CASKGGSYNSPLHF
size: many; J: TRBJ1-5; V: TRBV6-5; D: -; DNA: TGTGCCAGCAGGATTGACAGCTATAGCAATCAGCCCCAGCATTTT; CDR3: CASRIDSYSNQPQHF
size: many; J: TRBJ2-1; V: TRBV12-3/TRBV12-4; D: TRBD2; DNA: TGTGCCAGCAGCCCCCATAGCGGGATTGACAATGAGCAGTTCTTC; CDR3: CASSPHSGIDNEQFF
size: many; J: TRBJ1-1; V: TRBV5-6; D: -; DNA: TGTGCCAGCAACCATAAACTGAAGAACACTGAAGCTTTCTTT; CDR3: CASNHKLKNTEAFF
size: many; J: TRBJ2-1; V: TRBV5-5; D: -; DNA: TGTGCCAGCAGCCCGGACGGGGTGACCTACAATGAGCAGTTCTTC; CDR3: CASSPDGVTYNEQFF
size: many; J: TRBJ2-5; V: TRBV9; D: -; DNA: TGTGCCAGCAGCGTCGGGGGAGAGACCCAGTACTTC; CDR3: CASSVGGETQYF
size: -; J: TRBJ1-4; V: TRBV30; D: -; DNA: TGTGCCTGGAGTGTACGTGGGGTGGGCGAAAAACTGTTTTTT; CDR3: CAWSVRGVGEKLFF
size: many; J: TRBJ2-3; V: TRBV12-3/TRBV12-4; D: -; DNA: TGTGCCAGCAGTTTGAGGACAAACCCAAGCACAGATACGCAGTATTTT; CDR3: CASSLRTNPSTDTQYF
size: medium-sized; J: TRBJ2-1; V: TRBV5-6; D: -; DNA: TGTGCCAGCAGCTTGCAGCGGGCCTACAATGAGCAGTTCTTC; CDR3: CASSLQRAYNEQFF
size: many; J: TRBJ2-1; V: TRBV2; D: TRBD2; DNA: TGTGCCAGCAGTCCACTAGCGGCCTTGGACAATGAGCAGTTCTTC; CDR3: CASSPLAALDNEQFF
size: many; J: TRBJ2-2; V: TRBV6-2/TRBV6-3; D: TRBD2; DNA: TGTGCCAGCAGTTACCCCCTAGCGGCGAACACCGGGGAGCTGTTTTTT; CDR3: CASSYPLAANTGELFF
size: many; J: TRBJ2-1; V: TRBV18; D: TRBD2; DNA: TGTGCCAGCTCACCACTCGGGACTAGCGGCAATGAGCAGTTCTTC; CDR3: CASSPLGTSGNEQFF
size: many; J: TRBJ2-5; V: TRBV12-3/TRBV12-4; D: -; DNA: TGTGCCAGCCTGGCGTTTGAGACCCAGTACTTC; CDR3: CASLAFETQYF
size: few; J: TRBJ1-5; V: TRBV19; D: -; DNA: TGTGCCAGTCATCCCTCCGGGGGCCATAACAATCAGCCCCAGCATTTT; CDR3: CASHPSGGHNNQPQHF
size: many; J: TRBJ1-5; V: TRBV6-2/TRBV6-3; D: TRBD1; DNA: TGTGCCAGCAGTTACTCCTTACGACAGGGCGCCCAGCATTTT; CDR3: CASSYSLRQGAQHF
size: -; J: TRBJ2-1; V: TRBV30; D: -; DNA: TGTGCCTGGAGAAAACCCGGGACTGCAAACAATGAGCAGTTCTTC; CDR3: CAWRKPGTANNEQFF
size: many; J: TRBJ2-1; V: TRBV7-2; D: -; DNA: TGTGCCAGCAGCTTAGCGGTTGGTAGATACAATGAGCAGTTCTTC; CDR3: CASSLAVGRYNEQFF
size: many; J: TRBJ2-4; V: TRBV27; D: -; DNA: TGTGCCAGCAGTTTATTTGGCAGGGATGGCATTCAGTACTTC; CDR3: CASSLFGRDGIQYF